This is a list of T cell receptor beta chains from one sample in a study of T-cell reconstitution after alpha-beta-depleted transplantation in children. TCRdb re-derived calls from the PCR reads in MiXCR, one entry per CDR3 protein. This repertoire shows roughly 220,000 distinct CDR3 sequences, about 9.6% found once; its top ten account for 5% to 6%. Sample: PBMCs from the stem cell graft donor, taken from the stem cell graft. These TCRs come from a human donor who donated a stem cell graft to a child with SCID. The CDR3 runs from the conserved cysteine through the conserved F or W. D genes are given only for firm matches. Only part of the rows carry a size: once, few, many, or a class if the clone is expanded.

clone size	D gene	V gene	J gene	CDR3 protein	CDR3 DNA
many	.	TRBV29-1	TRBJ1-3	CSAHRGAGNTIYF	TGCAGCGCCCACAGAGGAGCTGGAAACACCATATATTTT
many	TRBD2	TRBV28	TRBJ2-2	CASSPKGLEEAGELFF	TGTGCCAGCAGTCCGAAGGGACTAGAGGAAGCCGGGGAGCTGTTTTTT
many	.	TRBV18	TRBJ2-5	CASSSGLNGETQYF	TGTGCCAGCTCATCCGGATTGAACGGAGAGACCCAGTACTTC
.	.	TRBV19	TRBJ1-6	CASSIYGRGSNNSPLHF	TGTGCCAGTAGTATATATGGAAGGGGCTCGAATAATTCACCCCTCCACTTT
few	TRBD2	TRBV7-8	TRBJ2-1	CASSSLAGGLGANEQFF	TGTGCCAGCAGCTCCCTAGCGGGGGGGCTTGGGGCGAATGAGCAGTTCTTC
many	.	TRBV12-3/TRBV12-4	TRBJ2-1	CASSPRGNRKFF	TGTGCCAGCAGTCCCCGCGGCAATCGGAAGTTCTTC
.	TRBD2	TRBV10-3	TRBJ2-3	CATGLAGDADTQYF	TGTGCCACTGGGCTAGCGGGGGACGCAGATACGCAGTATTTT
many	.	TRBV7-2	TRBJ2-1	CASSLRPLGHEQFF	TGTGCCAGCAGCTTAAGGCCCCTAGGACACGAGCAGTTCTTC
many	.	TRBV5-1	TRBJ1-5	CASSLGVGQPQHF	TGCGCCAGCAGCTTGGGCGTCGGTCAGCCCCAGCATTTT
few	.	TRBV5-1	TRBJ2-2	CASMVPANTGELFF	TGCGCCAGCATGGTCCCCGCGAACACCGGGGAGCTGTTTTTT
many	.	TRBV11-2	TRBJ1-1	CASSSTGRGGGTEAFF	TGTGCCAGCAGCTCGACGGGGCGGGGCGGGGGCACTGAAGCTTTCTTT
many	.	TRBV20-1	TRBJ2-3	CSAPSYGGTDTQYF	TGCAGTGCTCCCTCATACGGGGGCACAGATACGCAGTATTTT
many	TRBD1	TRBV7-2	TRBJ1-1	CASSRQGALSTEAFF	TGTGCCAGCAGTCGACAGGGGGCTTTGAGCACTGAAGCTTTCTTT
.	TRBD1	TRBV5-1	TRBJ2-7	CASSLQGPGSYEQYF	TGCGCCAGCAGCTTACAGGGGCCCGGGTCCTACGAGCAGTACTTC
.	.	TRBV5-1	TRBJ2-5	CASSPGTRRETQYF	TGCGCCAGCAGCCCAGGGACTCGCCGAGAGACCCAGTACTTC
many	TRBD2	TRBV7-2	TRBJ2-1	CASSLGLAGHEQFF	TGTGCCAGCAGCTTGGGACTAGCGGGGCATGAGCAGTTCTTC
.	.	TRBV12-3/TRBV12-4	TRBJ1-2	CASSLTRRFINYGYTF	TGTGCCAGCAGTTTAACCCGACGGTTTATTAACTATGGCTACACCTTC
many	.	TRBV28	TRBJ2-7	CASTLGGSGYEQYF	TGTGCCAGCACCCTTGGCGGTTCAGGCTACGAGCAGTACTTC
many	TRBD2	TRBV11-3	TRBJ2-7	CASSPGTTSWEEQYF	TGTGCCAGCAGCCCCGGGACTACCTCGTGGGAGGAGCAGTACTTC
.	.	TRBV6-1	TRBJ1-2	CASSRGTEANYGYTF	TGTGCCAGCAGCCGCGGGACGGAAGCTAACTATGGCTACACCTTC
many	TRBD1	TRBV5-4	TRBJ1-4	CASSIGTGASNEKLFF	TGTGCCAGCAGCATTGGGACAGGGGCCTCCAATGAAAAACTGTTTTTT
many	TRBD1	TRBV20-1	TRBJ1-2	CSAGHRGGGYTF	TGCAGTGCTGGCCACAGGGGGGGTGGCTACACCTTC
many	.	TRBV5-1	TRBJ1-4	CASSFYSSNEKLFF	TGCGCCAGCAGCTTCTACAGCAGTAATGAAAAACTGTTTTTT
many	.	TRBV6-5	TRBJ1-1	CASSYLAGTGNTEAFF	TGTGCCAGCAGTTACCTAGCCGGGACGGGGAACACTGAAGCTTTCTTT
many	.	TRBV7-2	TRBJ2-3	CASSLYSGGDGTQYF	TGTGCCAGCAGCTTATATTCTGGCGGGGATGGCACGCAGTATTTT
many	TRBD1	TRBV10-3	TRBJ2-1	CAISETGGPSITYNEQFF	TGTGCCATCAGTGAGACAGGGGGGCCGTCAATAACCTACAATGAGCAGTTCTTC
many	.	TRBV5-1	TRBJ2-1	CASSLVPQEIYNEQFF	TGCGCCAGCAGCTTGGTTCCCCAGGAGATATACAATGAGCAGTTCTTC
.	TRBD2	TRBV5-1	TRBJ2-5	CASSAGLAGGQETQYF	TGCGCCAGCAGCGCCGGACTAGCGGGGGGGCAAGAGACCCAGTACTTC
many	TRBD1	TRBV4-2	TRBJ1-2	CASSQTTGAGLYGYTF	TGTGCCAGCAGCCAAACTACAGGGGCCGGCCTCTATGGCTACACCTTC
.	.	TRBV5-5	TRBJ2-1	CASSWGPSVSYNEQFF	TGTGCCAGCAGCTGGGGCCCCAGCGTCTCCTACAATGAGCAGTTCTTC
many	.	TRBV28	TRBJ1-2	CASSPDSYGYTF	TGTGCCAGCAGTCCGGACAGCTATGGCTACACCTTC
.	.	TRBV20-1	TRBJ1-6	CSARDHPTEKNSPLHF	TGCAGTGCTAGAGATCATCCGACCGAAAAAAATTCACCCCTCCACTTT
many	.	TRBV7-8	TRBJ2-3	CASSLEAADITDTQYF	TGTGCCAGCAGCTTAGAGGCGGCGGACATCACAGATACGCAGTATTTT
many	.	TRBV21-1	TRBJ2-3	CASSKAPTRERFTDTQYF	TGTGCCAGCAGCAAAGCCCCGACACGAGAGAGGTTCACAGATACGCAGTATTTT
many	.	TRBV18	TRBJ1-1	CASSPLGLTEAFF	TGTGCCAGCTCACCTTTAGGTCTAACTGAAGCTTTCTTT
many	.	TRBV30	TRBJ2-2	CAWSVGVTNTGELFF	TGTGCCTGGAGTGTAGGAGTCACTAACACCGGGGAGCTGTTTTTT
many	.	TRBV4-2	TRBJ2-2	CASSQRDGNTGELFF	TGTGCCAGCAGCCAACGGGACGGAAACACCGGGGAGCTGTTTTTT
.	.	TRBV4-3	TRBJ2-1	CASSIRQGRDEQFF	TGCGCCAGCAGCATTAGACAGGGGAGGGATGAGCAGTTCTTC
many	TRBD2	TRBV20-1	TRBJ2-1	CSARWTSGGNEQFF	TGCAGTGCTCGCTGGACTAGCGGCGGAAATGAGCAGTTCTTC
many	TRBD2	TRBV6-5	TRBJ2-3	CASSYPAGGNTDTQYF	TGTGCCAGCAGTTACCCTGCGGGGGGCAACACAGATACGCAGTATTTT
many	TRBD1	TRBV7-2	TRBJ1-6	CASSRDRGTYNSPLHF	TGTGCCAGCAGCCGGGACAGGGGAACTTATAATTCACCCCTCCACTTT
many	.	TRBV28	TRBJ2-1	CASSASGTTSYNEQFF	TGTGCCAGCAGTGCGTCCGGGACAACCTCCTACAATGAGCAGTTCTTC
many	TRBD2	TRBV7-9	TRBJ2-5	CASSFWTSGGAWSATQYF	TGTGCCAGCAGCTTTTGGACTAGCGGGGGGGCTTGGTCTGCGACCCAGTACTTC
many	TRBD1	TRBV6-1	TRBJ2-5	CASRQGQGVWETQYF	TGTGCCAGCAGGCAGGGACAGGGGGTATGGGAGACCCAGTACTTC
many	TRBD1	TRBV7-2	TRBJ2-1	CASSSQGAYNEQFF	TGTGCCAGCAGCTCACAGGGGGCCTACAATGAGCAGTTCTTC
.	TRBD1	TRBV7-9	TRBJ2-3	CASSRGSTGGDTQYF	TGTGCCAGCAGCCGAGGCTCCACAGGGGGAGATACGCAGTATTTT
many	.	TRBV6-1	TRBJ1-5	CASSVGLRGNQPQHF	TGTGCCAGCAGTGTCGGTTTGAGGGGCAATCAGCCCCAGCATTTT
many	.	TRBV20-1	TRBJ2-1	CSARVMGHYNEQFF	TGCAGTGCTAGAGTCATGGGACACTACAATGAGCAGTTCTTC
.	TRBD1	TRBV6-1	TRBJ2-3	CASEGTGGRGTDTQYF	TGTGCCAGCGAGGGGACAGGGGGAAGGGGCACAGATACGCAGTATTTT
many	.	TRBV7-2	TRBJ1-2	CASSLGTWKYGYTF	TGTGCCAGCAGCTTAGGGACCTGGAAATATGGCTACACCTTC
.	TRBD1	TRBV12-3/TRBV12-4	TRBJ1-4	CASSAGTGVFGNEKLFF	TGTGCCAGCAGTGCCGGGACAGGGGTTTTTGGAAATGAAAAACTGTTTTTT
many	.	TRBV2	TRBJ2-5	CASEAGRGEETQYF	TGTGCCAGTGAGGCGGGTAGGGGGGAAGAGACCCAGTACTTC
many	TRBD2	TRBV7-2	TRBJ2-1	CASSLSQAGGLDEQFF	TGTGCCAGCAGCTTAAGTCAAGCGGGGGGGCTGGATGAGCAGTTCTTC
few	.	TRBV20-1	TRBJ1-5	CCANPGTHAYSNQPQHF	TGCTGTGCTAATCCCGGGACGCATGCTTATAGCAATCAGCCCCAGCATTTT
many	.	TRBV6-5	TRBJ1-5	CASSYGQLNQPQHF	TGTGCCAGCAGTTACGGCCAGCTCAATCAGCCCCAGCATTTT